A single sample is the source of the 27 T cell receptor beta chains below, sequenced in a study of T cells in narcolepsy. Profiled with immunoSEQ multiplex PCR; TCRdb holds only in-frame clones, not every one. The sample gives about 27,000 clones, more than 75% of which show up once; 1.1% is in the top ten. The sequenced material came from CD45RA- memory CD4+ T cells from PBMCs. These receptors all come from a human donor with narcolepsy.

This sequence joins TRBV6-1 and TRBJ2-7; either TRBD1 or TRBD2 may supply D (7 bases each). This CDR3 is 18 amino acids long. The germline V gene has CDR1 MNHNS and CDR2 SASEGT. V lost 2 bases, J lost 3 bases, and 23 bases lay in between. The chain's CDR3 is CASSEFVWGGDRNYEQYV. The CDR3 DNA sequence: TGTGCCAGCAGTGAATTTGTTTGGGGGGGGGACAGAAACTACGAGCAGTACGTC.

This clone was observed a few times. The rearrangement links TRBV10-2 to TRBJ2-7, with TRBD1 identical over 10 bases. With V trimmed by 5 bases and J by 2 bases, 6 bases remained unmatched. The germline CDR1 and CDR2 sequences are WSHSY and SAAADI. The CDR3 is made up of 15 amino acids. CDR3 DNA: TGCGCCAGCAGTCTGAGACAGGGGGCACCCTACGAGCAGTACGTC. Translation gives CASSLRQGAPYEQYV.

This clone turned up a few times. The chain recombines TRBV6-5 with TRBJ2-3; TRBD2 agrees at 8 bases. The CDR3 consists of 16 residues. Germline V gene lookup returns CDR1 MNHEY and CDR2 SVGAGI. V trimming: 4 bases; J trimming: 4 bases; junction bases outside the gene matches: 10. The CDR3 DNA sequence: TGTGCCAGCAGTTCATTAGCGGGGCTTGGGGCAGATACGCAGTATTTT. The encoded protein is CASSSLAGLGADTQYF.

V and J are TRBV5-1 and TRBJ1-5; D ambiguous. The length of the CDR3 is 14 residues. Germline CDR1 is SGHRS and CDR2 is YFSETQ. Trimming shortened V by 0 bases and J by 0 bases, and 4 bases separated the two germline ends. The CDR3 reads CASSLEGSNQPQHF. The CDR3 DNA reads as TGCGCCAGCAGCTTGGAGGGTAGCAATCAGCCCCAGCATTTT.

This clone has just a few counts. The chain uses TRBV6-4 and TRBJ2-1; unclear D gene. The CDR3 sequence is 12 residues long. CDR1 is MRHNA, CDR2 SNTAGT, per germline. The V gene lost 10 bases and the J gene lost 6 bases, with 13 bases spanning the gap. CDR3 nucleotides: TGTGCCACCTCATCGAACGCCAATGAGCAGTTCTTC. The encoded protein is CATSSNANEQFF.

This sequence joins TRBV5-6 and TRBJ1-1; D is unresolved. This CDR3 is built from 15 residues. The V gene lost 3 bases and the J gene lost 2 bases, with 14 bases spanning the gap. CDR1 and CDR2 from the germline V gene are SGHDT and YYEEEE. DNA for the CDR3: TGTGCCAGCAGCTCCCTGAGGGCCGCCAACACTGAAGCTTTCTTT. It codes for CASSSLRAANTEAFF.

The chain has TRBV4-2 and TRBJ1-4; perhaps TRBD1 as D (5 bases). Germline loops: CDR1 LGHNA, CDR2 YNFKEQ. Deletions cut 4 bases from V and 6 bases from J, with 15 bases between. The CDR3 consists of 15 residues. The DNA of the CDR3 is TGTGCCAGCAGCCCCGGGGGGGTTCGCGATGAAAAACTGTTTTTT. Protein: CASSPGGVRDEKLFF.

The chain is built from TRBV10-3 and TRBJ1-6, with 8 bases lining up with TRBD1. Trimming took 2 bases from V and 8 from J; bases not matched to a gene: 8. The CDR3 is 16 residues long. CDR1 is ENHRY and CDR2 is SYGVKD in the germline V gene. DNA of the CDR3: TGTGCCATCAGTGAGGGACAGGGCGGTTTGGATTCACCCCTCCACTTT. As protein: CAISEGQGGLDSPLHF.

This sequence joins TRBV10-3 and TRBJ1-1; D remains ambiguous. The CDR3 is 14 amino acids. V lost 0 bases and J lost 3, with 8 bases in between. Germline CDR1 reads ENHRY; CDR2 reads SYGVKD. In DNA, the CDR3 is TGTGCCATCAGTGAGTCAGGGCGGGACACTGAAGCTTTCTTT. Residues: CAISESGRDTEAFF.

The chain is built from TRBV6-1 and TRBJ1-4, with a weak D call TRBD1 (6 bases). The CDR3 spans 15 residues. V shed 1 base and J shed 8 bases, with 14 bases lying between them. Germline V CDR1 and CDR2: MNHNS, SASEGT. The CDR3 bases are TGTGCCAGCAGTGAAGGCTGGGGGGCAGGGGAAAAACTGTTTTTT. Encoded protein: CASSEGWGAGEKLFF.

The CDR3 region has the DNA TGTGCCAGCTCACCACTGGGGTCGACGGGGGTACCGTCGGAGCAGTACTTC. Protein product: CASSPLGSTGVPSEQYF. The chain uses TRBV18 and TRBJ2-7; a possible D gene is TRBD2 (6 bases). The CDR3 covers 17 residues. V was trimmed by 1 base and J by 7 bases, leaving 23 bases between them. CDR1 is KGHSH, CDR2 LQKENI, per germline. The full variable domain, with the rest looked up from reference TRBV18 and TRBJ2-7, is NAGVMQNPRHLVRRRGQEARLRCSPMKGHSHVYWYRQLPEEGLKFMVYLQKENIIDESGMPKERFSAEFPKEGPSILRIQQVVRGDSAAYFCASSPLGSTGVPSEQYFGPGTRLTVT.

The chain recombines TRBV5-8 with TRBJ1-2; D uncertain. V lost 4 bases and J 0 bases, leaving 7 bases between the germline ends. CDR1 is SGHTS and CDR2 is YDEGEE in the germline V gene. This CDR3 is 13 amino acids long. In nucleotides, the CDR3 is TGTGCCAGCAGCAGGGTCCCTAACTATGGCTACACCTTC. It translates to CASSRVPNYGYTF. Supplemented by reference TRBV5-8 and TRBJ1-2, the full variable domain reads EAGVTQSPTHLIKTRGQQATLRCSPISGHTSVYWYQQALGLGLQFLLWYDEGEERNRGNFPPRFSGRQFPNYSSELNVNALELEDSALYLCASSRVPNYGYTFGSGTRLTVV.

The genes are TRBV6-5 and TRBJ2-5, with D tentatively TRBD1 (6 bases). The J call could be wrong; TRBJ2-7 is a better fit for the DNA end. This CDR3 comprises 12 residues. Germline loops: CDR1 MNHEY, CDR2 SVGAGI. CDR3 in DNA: TGTGCCAGCAGAGGACAGACCTACGAGCAGTACTTC. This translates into CASRGQTYEQYF.

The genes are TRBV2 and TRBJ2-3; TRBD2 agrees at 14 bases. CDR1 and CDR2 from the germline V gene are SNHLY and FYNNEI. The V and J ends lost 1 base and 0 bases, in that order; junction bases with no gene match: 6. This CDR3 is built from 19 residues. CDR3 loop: CASSEERLAGGSSTDTQYF. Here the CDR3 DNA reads TGTGCCAGCAGTGAAGAGCGACTAGCGGGGGGGTCTAGCACAGATACGCAGTATTTT.

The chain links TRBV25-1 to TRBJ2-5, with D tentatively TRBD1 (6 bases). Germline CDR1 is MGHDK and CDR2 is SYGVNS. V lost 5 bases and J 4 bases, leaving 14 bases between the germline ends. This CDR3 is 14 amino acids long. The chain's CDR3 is CASSSVGGRETQYF. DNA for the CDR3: TGTGCCAGCAGTTCCGTAGGGGGAAGAGAGACCCAGTACTTC.

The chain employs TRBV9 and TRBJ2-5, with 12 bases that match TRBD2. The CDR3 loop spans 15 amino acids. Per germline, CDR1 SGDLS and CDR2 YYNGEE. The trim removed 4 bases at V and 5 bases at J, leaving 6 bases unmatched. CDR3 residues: CASSPSGGAGETQYF. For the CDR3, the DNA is TGTGCCAGCAGCCCTAGCGGGGGGGCCGGGGAGACCCAGTACTTC.

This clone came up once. The CDR3 DNA reads as TGTGCCAGCAGGAGCGACAGTTCGATGGCCGAGCAGTACTTC. This gives the protein CASRSDSSMAEQYF. The chain uses TRBV2 and TRBJ2-7; D is perhaps TRBD1 (5 bases). The CDR3 sequence is 14 residues long. Germline assignment: CDR1 SNHLY and CDR2 FYNNEI. Trimming stripped 6 bases from V and 6 bases from J, with 18 bases between.

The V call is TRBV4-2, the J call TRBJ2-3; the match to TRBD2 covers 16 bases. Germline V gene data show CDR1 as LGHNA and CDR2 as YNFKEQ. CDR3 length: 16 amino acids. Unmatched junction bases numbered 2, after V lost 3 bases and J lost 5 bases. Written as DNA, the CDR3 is TGTGCCAGCAGCCAGGGACTAGCGGGGGGGGAAGATACGCAGTATTTT. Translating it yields CASSQGLAGGEDTQYF.

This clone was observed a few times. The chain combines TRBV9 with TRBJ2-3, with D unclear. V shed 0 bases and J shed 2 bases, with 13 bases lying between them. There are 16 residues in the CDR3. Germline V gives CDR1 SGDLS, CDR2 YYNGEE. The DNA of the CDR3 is TGTGCCAGCAGCGTAGGGGCAGAGGTCTACACAGATACGCAGTATTTT. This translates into CASSVGAEVYTDTQYF.

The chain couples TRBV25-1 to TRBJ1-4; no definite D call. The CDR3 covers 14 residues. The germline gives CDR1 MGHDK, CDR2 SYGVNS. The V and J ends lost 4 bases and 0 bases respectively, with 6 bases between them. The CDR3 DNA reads TGTGCCAGCAGTGTTGGAGCAACTAATGAAAAACTGTTTTTT. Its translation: CASSVGATNEKLFF.

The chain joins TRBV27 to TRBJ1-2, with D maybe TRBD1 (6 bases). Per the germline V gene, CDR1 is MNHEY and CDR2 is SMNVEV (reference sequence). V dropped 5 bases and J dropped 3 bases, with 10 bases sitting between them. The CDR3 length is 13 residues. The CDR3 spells CASSRGADYGYTF. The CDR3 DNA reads TGTGCCAGCAGTAGGGGGGCGGACTATGGCTACACCTTC.

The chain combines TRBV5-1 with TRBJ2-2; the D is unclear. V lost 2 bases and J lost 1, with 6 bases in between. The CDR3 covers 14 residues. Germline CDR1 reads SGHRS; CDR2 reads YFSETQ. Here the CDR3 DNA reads TGCGCCAGCAGCTTTGGCCAGAACACCGGGGAGCTGTTTTTT. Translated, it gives CASSFGQNTGELFF.

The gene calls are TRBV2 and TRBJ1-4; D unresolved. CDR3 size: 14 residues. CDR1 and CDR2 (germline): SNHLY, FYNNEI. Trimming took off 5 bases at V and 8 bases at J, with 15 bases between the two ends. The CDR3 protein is CASSREATGEKLFF. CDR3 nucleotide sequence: TGTGCCAGCAGTCGGGAAGCCACCGGGGAAAAACTGTTTTTT.

The CDR3 loop reads CASSLGQTPYGYTF. The CDR3, as DNA: TGCGCCAGCAGCTTGGGACAGACTCCTTATGGCTACACCTTC. V usage is TRBV5-1 and J usage is TRBJ1-2; D perhaps matches TRBD1 (5 bases). Germline V lookup: CDR1 SGHRS, CDR2 YFSETQ. Between the trimmed V and J ends, which lost 0 bases and 5 bases, there was a span of 11 bases. This CDR3 is built from 14 residues.

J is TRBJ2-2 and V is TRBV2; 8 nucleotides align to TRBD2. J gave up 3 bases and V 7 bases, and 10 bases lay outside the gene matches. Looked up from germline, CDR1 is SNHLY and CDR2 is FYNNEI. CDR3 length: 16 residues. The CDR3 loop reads CASTPGGSRDTGELFF. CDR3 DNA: TGTGCCAGCACTCCGGGGGGGTCCCGGGACACCGGGGAGCTGTTTTTT.

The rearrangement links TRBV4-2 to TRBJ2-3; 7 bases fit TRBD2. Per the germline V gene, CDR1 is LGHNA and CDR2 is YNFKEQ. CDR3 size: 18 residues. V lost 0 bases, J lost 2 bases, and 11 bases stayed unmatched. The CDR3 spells CASSQERLGRGFTDTQYF. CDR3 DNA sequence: TGTGCCAGCAGCCAAGAACGATTGGGGCGGGGGTTCACAGATACGCAGTATTTT.

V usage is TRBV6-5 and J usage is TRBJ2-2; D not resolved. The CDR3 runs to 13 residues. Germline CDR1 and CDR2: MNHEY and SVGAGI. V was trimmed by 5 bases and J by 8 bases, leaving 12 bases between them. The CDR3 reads CASSEQTSGELFF. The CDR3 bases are TGTGCCAGCAGTGAGCAGACTTCGGGGGAGCTGTTTTTT.